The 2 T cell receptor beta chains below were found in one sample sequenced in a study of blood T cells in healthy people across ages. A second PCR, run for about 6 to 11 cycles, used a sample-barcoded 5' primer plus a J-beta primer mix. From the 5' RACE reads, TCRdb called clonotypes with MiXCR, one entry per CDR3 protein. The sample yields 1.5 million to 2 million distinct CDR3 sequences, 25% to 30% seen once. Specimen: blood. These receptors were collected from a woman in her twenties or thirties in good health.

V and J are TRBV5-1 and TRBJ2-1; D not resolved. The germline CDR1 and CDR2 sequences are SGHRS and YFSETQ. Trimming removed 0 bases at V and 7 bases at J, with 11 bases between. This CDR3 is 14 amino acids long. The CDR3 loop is CASSLDAARNEQFF. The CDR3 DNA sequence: TGCGCCAGCAGCTTGGATGCCGCGAGAAATGAGCAGTTCTTC.

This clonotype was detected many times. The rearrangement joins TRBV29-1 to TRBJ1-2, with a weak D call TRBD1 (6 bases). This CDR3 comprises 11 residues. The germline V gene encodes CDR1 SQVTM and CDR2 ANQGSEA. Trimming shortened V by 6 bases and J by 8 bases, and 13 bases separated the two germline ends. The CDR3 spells CSVARGEGYTF. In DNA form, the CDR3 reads TGCAGCGTCGCCAGGGGTGAAGGCTACACCTTC.